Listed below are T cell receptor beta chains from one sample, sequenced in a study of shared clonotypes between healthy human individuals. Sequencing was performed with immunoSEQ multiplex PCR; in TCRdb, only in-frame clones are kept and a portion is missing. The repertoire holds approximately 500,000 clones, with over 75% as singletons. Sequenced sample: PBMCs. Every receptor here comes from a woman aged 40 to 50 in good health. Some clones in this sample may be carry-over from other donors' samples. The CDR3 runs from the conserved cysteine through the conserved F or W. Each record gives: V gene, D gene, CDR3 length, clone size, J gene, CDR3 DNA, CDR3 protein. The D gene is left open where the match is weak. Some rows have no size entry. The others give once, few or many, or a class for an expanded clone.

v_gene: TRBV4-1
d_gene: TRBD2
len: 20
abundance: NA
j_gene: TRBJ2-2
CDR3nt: TGCGCCAGCAGCCAAGTCTCAGGGACTAGCGCCTTCACGAACACCGGGGAGCTGTTTTTT
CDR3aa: CASSQVSGTSAFTNTGELFF

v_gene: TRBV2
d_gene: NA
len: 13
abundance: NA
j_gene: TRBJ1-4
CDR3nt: TGTGCCAGCAGTGCGGGGGCTAATGAAAAACTGTTTTTT
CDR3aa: CASSAGANEKLFF

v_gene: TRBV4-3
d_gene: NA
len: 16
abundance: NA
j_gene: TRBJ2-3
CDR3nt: TGCGCCAGCAGCCAAGGAGGGAGATCCGCCACAGATACGCAGTATTTT
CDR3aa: CASSQGGRSATDTQYF

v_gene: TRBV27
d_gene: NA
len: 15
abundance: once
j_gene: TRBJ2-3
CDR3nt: TGTGCCAGCAGTTTGGACCTGAATCCCACAGATACGCAGTATTTT
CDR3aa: CASSLDLNPTDTQYF

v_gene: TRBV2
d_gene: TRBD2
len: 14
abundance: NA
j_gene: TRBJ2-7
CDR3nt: TGTGCCAGCGGAGTTGGGCTAGCGGGGGGCGAGCAGTACTTC
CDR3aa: CASGVGLAGGEQYF

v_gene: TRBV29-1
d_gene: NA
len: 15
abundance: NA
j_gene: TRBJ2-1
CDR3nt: TGCAGCGCCTCTGGCGGGCTGAGCTCCTACAATGAGCAGTTCTTC
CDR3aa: CSASGGLSSYNEQFF

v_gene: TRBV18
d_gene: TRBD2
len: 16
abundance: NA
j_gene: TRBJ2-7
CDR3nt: TGTGCCAGCTCACCAAGGACTAGCGGCGGAACTTACGAGCAGTACTTC
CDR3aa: CASSPRTSGGTYEQYF

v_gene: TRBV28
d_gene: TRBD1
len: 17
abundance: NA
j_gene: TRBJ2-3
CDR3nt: TGTGCCAGCAGTGCCATCCACTCCGGGACAGGGTTAGATACGCAGTATTTT
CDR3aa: CASSAIHSGTGLDTQYF

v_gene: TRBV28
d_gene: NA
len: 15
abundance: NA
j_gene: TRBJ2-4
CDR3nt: TGTGCCAGCAGTCCAGGGTTTTTGGCCAAAAACATTCAGTACTTC
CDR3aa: CASSPGFLAKNIQYF

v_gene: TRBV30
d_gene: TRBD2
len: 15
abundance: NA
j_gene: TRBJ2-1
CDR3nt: TGTGCCTGGAGTGTGTTAGGGACTAACCCCAATGAGCAGTTCTTC
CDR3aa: CAWSVLGTNPNEQFF

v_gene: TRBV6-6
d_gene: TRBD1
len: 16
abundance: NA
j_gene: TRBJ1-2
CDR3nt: TGTGCCAGCAGTTCGGAACAGGGGGGAGCCGCCTATGGCTACACCTTC
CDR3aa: CASSSEQGGAAYGYTF

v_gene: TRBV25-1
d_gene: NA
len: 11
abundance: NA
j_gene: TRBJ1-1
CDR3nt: TGTGCCAGCACCGGTCCCACTGAAGCTTTCTTT
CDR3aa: CASTGPTEAFF

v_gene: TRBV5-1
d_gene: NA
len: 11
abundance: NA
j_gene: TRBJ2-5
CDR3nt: TGCGCCAGCAGTGAACAAGAGACCCAGTACTTC
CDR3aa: CASSEQETQYF

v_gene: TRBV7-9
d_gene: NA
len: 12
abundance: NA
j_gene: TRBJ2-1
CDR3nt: TGTGCCAGCAGCTCCCCCGCCGGTGAGCAGTTCTTC
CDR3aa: CASSSPAGEQFF

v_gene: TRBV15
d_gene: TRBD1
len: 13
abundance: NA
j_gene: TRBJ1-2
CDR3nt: TGTGCCACCAGCAAAGAACAGGGGTATGGCTACACCTTC
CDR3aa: CATSKEQGYGYTF

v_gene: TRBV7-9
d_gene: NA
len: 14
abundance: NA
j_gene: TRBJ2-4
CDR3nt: TGTGCCAGCAGCTTAGGCCGATCCCCACAGTTTCAGTACTTC
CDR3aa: CASSLGRSPQFQYF

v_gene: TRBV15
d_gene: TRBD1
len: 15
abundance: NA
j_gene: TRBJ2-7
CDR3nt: TGTGCCACCAGCAGAGGAGTGACAGGGGGCTACGAGCAGTACTTC
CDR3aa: CATSRGVTGGYEQYF

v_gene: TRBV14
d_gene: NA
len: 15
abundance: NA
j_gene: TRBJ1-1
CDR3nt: TGTGCCAGCAGCCAAGATCGGAGCCGGGGGGGTAGAGCTTTCTTT
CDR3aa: CASSQDRSRGGRAFF

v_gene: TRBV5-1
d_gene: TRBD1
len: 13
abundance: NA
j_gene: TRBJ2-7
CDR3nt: TGCGCCAGCAGCTTACAGGGGCACAACGAGCAGTACTTC
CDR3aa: CASSLQGHNEQYF

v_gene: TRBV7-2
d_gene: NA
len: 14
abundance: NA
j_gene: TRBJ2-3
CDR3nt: TGTGCCAGCAGCTTGGCAGGGACCACAGATACGCAGTATTTT
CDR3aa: CASSLAGTTDTQYF